The T cell receptor beta chain under discussion was sequenced for a study of T cell repertoires in cytomegalovirus infection. Study context: CMV infection plus the matching HLA type was flagged by public TCR beta signatures.

This clonotype was counted between two and nine times. Its antigen is undetermined. The length of the CDR3 is 15 residues. CDR1 is MDHEN, CDR2 SYDVKM, per germline. After removal of 2 bases from V and 0 bases from J, the junction contained 4 bases not matched to a gene. TCRdb recomputed calls from the reads with MiXCR, one row per CDR3 protein. The sample lists about 480,000 distinct CDR3 sequences; roughly a third were seen once. General observations from the study: HLA-C-restricted CMV-specific TCR beta clonotypes were dominant in the ex vivo response.

The receptor was isolated from a human donor in good health (CMV status not recorded). Some clones in this sample may be carry-over from other donors' samples. The sample consisted of cultured PBMCs, taken from culture after CMV antigen stimulation. This chain uses TRBV28 with TRBJ2-7; 7 bases map to TRBD1. This chain's CDR3 is CASSLRQGLSYEQYV. The CDR3 nucleotides read TGTGCCAGCAGTTTACGACAGGGCCTCTCCTACGAGCAGTACGTC.